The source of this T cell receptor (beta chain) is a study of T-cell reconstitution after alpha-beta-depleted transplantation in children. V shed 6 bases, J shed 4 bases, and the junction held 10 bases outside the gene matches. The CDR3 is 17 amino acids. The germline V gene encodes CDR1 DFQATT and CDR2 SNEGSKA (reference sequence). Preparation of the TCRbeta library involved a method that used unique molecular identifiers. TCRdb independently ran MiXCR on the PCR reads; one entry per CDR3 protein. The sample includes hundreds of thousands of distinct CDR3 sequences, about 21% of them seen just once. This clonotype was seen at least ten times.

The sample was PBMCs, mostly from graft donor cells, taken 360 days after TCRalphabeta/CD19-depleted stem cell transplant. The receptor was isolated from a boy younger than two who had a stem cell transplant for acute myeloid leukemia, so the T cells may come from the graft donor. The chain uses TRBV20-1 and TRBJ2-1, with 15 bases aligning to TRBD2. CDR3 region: CSASGTSGGHRYNEQFF. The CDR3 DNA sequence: TGCAGTGCGAGCGGGACTAGCGGGGGGCACCGTTACAATGAGCAGTTCTTC.